This T cell receptor beta chain was identified during a study of blood T cell repertoires in COVID-19 (dated by TCRdb to 2018 to 2020). Regarding the complete study: Samples from collaborators originated in the United States, Italy and Spain and spanned both the acute and convalescent phases of COVID-19. The samples were drawn from two sources: the first 160 participants of the ongoing ImmuneRACE study, and about 1,300 subjects contributed by 6 global collaborators. The material from the prospective study consisted of cDNA or gDNA derived from T cells, B-cell-depleted T cells, or PBMCs. Nearly every sample came with metadata listing a de-identified subject ID, COVID-19 status, age in years and sex. The dataset comprised deeply sampled blood TCRbeta repertoires from subjects exposed to, actively infected with, or recovered from COVID-19. HLA class I and class II types, where available, came from metadata supplied by the sample provider rather than from assay-based typing. The repertoires were released in a freely available public database meant as a resource for research on the immune response to SARS-CoV-2.

The immunoSEQ Assay, a bias-controlled multiplex PCR, was used to amplify TCRbeta CDR3 regions from genomic DNA. The original methods were these. Within the assay, amplification of reference gene primers was used to estimate how many nucleated cells each sample contained. Sequence reads were collapsed and filtered to measure the absolute abundance of every unique TCRbeta CDR3 rearrangement. Productive Simpson clonality was computed per sample as the square root of Simpson's diversity index over productive rearrangements. The table was pulled from immuneACCESS by TCRdb, which kept in-frame rearrangements only. Such tables lose some clones; where checked, under half of the loss comes from unresolved V genes, and the rest has no known cause. V and J calls and clone size follow that table, whereas D and trimming were derived from the DNA. For this sample the table gives roughly 64,000 clones, of which more than 75% were detected only once. The ten largest make up approximately 15% of the sample.

One collaborating source in Seattle enrolled patients during active infection and followed them longitudinally through the course of disease. The collaborating institutions used their own protocols to collect whole blood in K2EDTA tubes. For TCRbeta analysis, collaborator samples were shipped as frozen whole blood, as isolated PBMCs, or as DNA extracted from either sample type. Concerning this clone: No cognate antigen has been identified for it. The record has no base qualities; no much larger clone is one base away.

Points the paper makes about the study in general: The quantity of clinical and demographic metadata differed by source and by participant and was supplied without curation.

The sequenced material came from peripheral blood. The source is a man in his sixties with COVID-19, enrolled during active disease.

The CDR3 loop reads CASSLAPSSVGETQYF. The nucleotide sequence is TGTGCCAGCAGCTTAGCCCCCTCTAGCGTGGGGGAGACCCAGTACTTC. Recombination joined TRBV7-9 with TRBJ2-5; TRBD2 is a weak D gene call, 6 bases matching. V is cut by 0 bases and J by 5 bases, and the space between the germline ends is 16 bases. Reading from cysteine to phenylalanine, the CDR3 counts 16 amino acids. Only CDR3 DNA is held: 48 bases, read in frame from base 1. CDR1 and CDR2 were assigned from the germline V gene (reference sequence) as SEHNR and FQNEAQ.